The clone carrying this T cell receptor beta chain was observed at least ten times. This CDR3 is built from 16 residues. V lost 2 bases and J 7 bases, leaving 18 bases between the germline ends. CDR1 and CDR2 from the germline V gene are MNHEY and SVGAGI. These data are taken from a study of T cells in Graves' hyperthyroidism and ophthalmopathy. RNA transcripts were the template for amplifying TCR beta CDR3 regions. First-round RT-PCR targeting the TCR CDR3 was performed with the HTBI primer set. TCRdb passed the multiplex PCR reads through MiXCR, listing each CDR3 protein once. The sample has hundreds of thousands of distinct CDR3 sequences, roughly 20% seen once; the top ten hold over 15%.

The chain combines TRBV6-5 with TRBJ2-1; TRBD1 or TRBD2 may be the D gene (6 bases each). Input material: blood. This TCR was sampled from a woman aged 45 to 65 with Graves' hyperthyroidism that later progressed to Graves' ophthalmopathy. CDR3 sequence: CASSYLLTSGANEQFF. In DNA, the CDR3 is TGTGCCAGCAGTTACCTCCTCACATCGGGGGCGAATGAGCAGTTCTTC.